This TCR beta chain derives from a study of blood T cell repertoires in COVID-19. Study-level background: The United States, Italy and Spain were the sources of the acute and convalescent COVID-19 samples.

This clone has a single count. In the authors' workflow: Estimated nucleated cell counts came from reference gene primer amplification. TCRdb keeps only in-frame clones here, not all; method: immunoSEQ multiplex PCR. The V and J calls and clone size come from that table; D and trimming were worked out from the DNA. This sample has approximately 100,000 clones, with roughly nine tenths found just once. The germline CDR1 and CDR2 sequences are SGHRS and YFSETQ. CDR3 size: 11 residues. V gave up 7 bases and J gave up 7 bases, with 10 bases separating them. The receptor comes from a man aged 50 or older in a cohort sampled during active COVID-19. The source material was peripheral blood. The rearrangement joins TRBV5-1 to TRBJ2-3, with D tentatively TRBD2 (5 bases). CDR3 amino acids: CASADGNTQYF. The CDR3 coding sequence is TGCGCCAGCGCGGACGGGAATACGCAGTATTTT.